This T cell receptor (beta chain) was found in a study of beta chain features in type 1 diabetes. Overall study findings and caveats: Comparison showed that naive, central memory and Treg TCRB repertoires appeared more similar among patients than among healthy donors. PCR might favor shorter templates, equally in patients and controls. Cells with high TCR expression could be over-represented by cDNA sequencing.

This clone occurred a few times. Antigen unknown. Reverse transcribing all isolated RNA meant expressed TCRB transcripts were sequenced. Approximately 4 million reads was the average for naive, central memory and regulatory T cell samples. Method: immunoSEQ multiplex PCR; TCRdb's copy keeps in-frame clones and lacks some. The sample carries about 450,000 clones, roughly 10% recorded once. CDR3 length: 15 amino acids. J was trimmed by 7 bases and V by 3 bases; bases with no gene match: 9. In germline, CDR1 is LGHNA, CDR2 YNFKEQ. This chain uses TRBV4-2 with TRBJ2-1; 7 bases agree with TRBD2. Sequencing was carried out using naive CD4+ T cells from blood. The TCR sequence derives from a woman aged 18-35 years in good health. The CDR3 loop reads CASSQMTGTTNEQFF. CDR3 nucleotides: TGTGCCAGCAGCCAGATGACCGGGACTACTAATGAGCAGTTCTTC.